A selection of T cell receptor beta chains follows, all from one sample in a study of cytomegalovirus exposure and HLA in healthy donors. Measured with immunoSEQ multiplex PCR; TCRdb has only the in-frame clones, and not every one. The sample contains over 200,000 clones, approximately 82% of which appear only once. Sequences were obtained from PBMCs. The source is a woman in her thirties or forties in good health and CMV-seronegative. The CDR3 runs from the conserved cysteine through the conserved F or W. Each record gives: CDR3 protein, CDR3 DNA, V gene, clone size, D gene, J gene. A D gene is named only where the DNA matches it firmly. A clone size is listed for some rows: how often the clone was seen (once, few, many), or a class if it is expanded.

CDR3aa: CAWSSPQYEQYF
CDR3nt: TGTGCCTGGAGTTCCCCGCAGTACGAGCAGTACTTC
v_gene: TRBV30
abundance: -
d_gene: -
j_gene: TRBJ2-7

CDR3aa: CASIRDIKYNEQFF
CDR3nt: TGTGCCAGCATTCGGGATATCAAATACAATGAGCAGTTCTTC
v_gene: TRBV6-1
abundance: -
d_gene: -
j_gene: TRBJ2-1

CDR3aa: CASSKVKTGKNTEAFF
CDR3nt: TGTGCCAGCAGCAAGGTCAAAACAGGGAAAAACACTGAAGCTTTCTTT
v_gene: TRBV7-8
abundance: -
d_gene: -
j_gene: TRBJ1-1

CDR3aa: CASSERQGTLDTQYF
CDR3nt: TGTGCCAGCAGCGAAAGACAAGGAACCTTGGATACGCAGTATTTT
v_gene: TRBV7-9
abundance: -
d_gene: -
j_gene: TRBJ2-3

CDR3aa: CASRSGTALFEKLFF
CDR3nt: TGTGCCAGCAGGTCCGGGACAGCTTTATTTGAAAAACTGTTTTTT
v_gene: TRBV2
abundance: -
d_gene: TRBD1
j_gene: TRBJ1-4

CDR3aa: CASSLARQNYEQYF
CDR3nt: TGTGCCAGCAGTTTAGCCAGACAGAACTACGAGCAGTACTTC
v_gene: TRBV27
abundance: -
d_gene: -
j_gene: TRBJ2-7

CDR3aa: CASSQDDSSGNTIYF
CDR3nt: TGCGCCAGCAGCCAAGATGATAGCTCTGGAAACACCATATATTTT
v_gene: TRBV4-3
abundance: few
d_gene: -
j_gene: TRBJ1-3

CDR3aa: CASSPGDREYEKLFF
CDR3nt: TGTGCCAGCAGTCCTGGGGACAGGGAGTATGAAAAACTGTTTTTT
v_gene: TRBV6-1
abundance: few
d_gene: TRBD1
j_gene: TRBJ1-4

CDR3aa: CAWSVGRSSGNTIYF
CDR3nt: TGTGCCTGGAGTGTTGGGAGAAGCTCTGGAAACACCATATATTTT
v_gene: TRBV30
abundance: -
d_gene: -
j_gene: TRBJ1-3

CDR3aa: CASSPKKGTAANTGELFF
CDR3nt: TGTGCCAGCAGCCCCAAAAAGGGGACTGCCGCGAACACCGGGGAGCTGTTTTTT
v_gene: TRBV21-1
abundance: -
d_gene: -
j_gene: TRBJ2-2

CDR3aa: CASRGRAGISGELFF
CDR3nt: TGTGCCAGCAGGGGACGGGCGGGAATTTCCGGGGAGCTGTTTTTT
v_gene: TRBV11-1
abundance: -
d_gene: -
j_gene: TRBJ2-2

CDR3aa: CASSPLTGGNSPLHF
CDR3nt: TGTGCCAGCAGCCCACTGACAGGGGGCAATTCACCCCTCCACTTT
v_gene: TRBV7-2
abundance: -
d_gene: TRBD1
j_gene: TRBJ1-6

CDR3aa: CASSMGLAGFYEQYF
CDR3nt: TGTGCCAGCAGTATGGGACTAGCGGGGTTCTACGAGCAGTACTTC
v_gene: TRBV27
abundance: -
d_gene: TRBD2
j_gene: TRBJ2-7

CDR3aa: CASTKGTASNEKLFF
CDR3nt: TGTGCCAGCACCAAGGGGACAGCAAGTAATGAAAAACTGTTTTTT
v_gene: TRBV11-2
abundance: -
d_gene: TRBD1
j_gene: TRBJ1-4

CDR3aa: CASSAGTGDYGYTF
CDR3nt: TGCGCCAGCAGCGCCGGGACAGGGGACTATGGCTACACCTTC
v_gene: TRBV5-1
abundance: once
d_gene: TRBD1
j_gene: TRBJ1-2

CDR3aa: CASSLEGSNQPQHF
CDR3nt: TGCGCCAGCAGTTTGGAGGGGAGCAATCAGCCCCAGCATTTT
v_gene: TRBV5-1
abundance: -
d_gene: -
j_gene: TRBJ1-5

CDR3aa: CASSVHPGTRGTDTQYF
CDR3nt: TGTGCCAGCAGCGTACACCCCGGGACTAGGGGCACAGATACGCAGTATTTT
v_gene: TRBV9
abundance: -
d_gene: TRBD2
j_gene: TRBJ2-3

CDR3aa: CASSLVGGDEQFF
CDR3nt: TGTGCCAGCAGCTTAGTGGGAGGGGATGAGCAGTTCTTC
v_gene: TRBV7-2
abundance: -
d_gene: TRBD2
j_gene: TRBJ2-1

CDR3aa: CASSLSHEQYF
CDR3nt: TGTGCCAGCAGTTTGAGTCACGAGCAGTACTTC
v_gene: TRBV6-1
abundance: -
d_gene: -
j_gene: TRBJ2-7

CDR3aa: CASSPAVGNQPQHF
CDR3nt: TGTGCCAGCAGCCCCGCGGTCGGCAATCAGCCCCAGCATTTT
v_gene: TRBV7-2
abundance: once
d_gene: -
j_gene: TRBJ1-5

CDR3aa: CASSLKIRGLGGELFF
CDR3nt: TGTGCCAGCAGCTTAAAGATAAGGGGGTTGGGCGGGGAGCTGTTTTTT
v_gene: TRBV11-2
abundance: -
d_gene: -
j_gene: TRBJ2-2

CDR3aa: CASSLDGTAQETQYF
CDR3nt: TGTGCCAGCAGCTTAGACGGGACAGCCCAAGAGACCCAGTACTTC
v_gene: TRBV11-3
abundance: -
d_gene: TRBD1
j_gene: TRBJ2-5

CDR3aa: CASSLRTNSPLHF
CDR3nt: TGTGCCAGCAGCTTACGGACAAATTCACCCCTCCACTTT
v_gene: TRBV7-3
abundance: -
d_gene: -
j_gene: TRBJ1-6

CDR3aa: CASSIRTRPSGNTIYF
CDR3nt: TGTGCCAGTAGTATTCGGACTCGCCCCTCTGGAAACACCATATATTTT
v_gene: TRBV19
abundance: -
d_gene: -
j_gene: TRBJ1-3

CDR3aa: CASSMGRFEAFF
CDR3nt: TGTGCCAGTAGTATGGGCAGGTTCGAAGCTTTCTTT
v_gene: TRBV19
abundance: -
d_gene: -
j_gene: TRBJ1-1

CDR3aa: CAWSVLVNTEAFF
CDR3nt: TGTGCCTGGAGTGTACTAGTGAACACTGAAGCTTTCTTT
v_gene: TRBV30
abundance: -
d_gene: -
j_gene: TRBJ1-1

CDR3aa: CASSQGLDRVTYEQYF
CDR3nt: TGTGCCAGCAGCCAAGGATTGGACAGGGTTACCTACGAGCAGTACTTC
v_gene: TRBV14
abundance: -
d_gene: TRBD1
j_gene: TRBJ2-7

CDR3aa: CASSLERGIYNEQFF
CDR3nt: TGCGCCAGCAGCTTGGAGAGGGGGATCTACAATGAGCAGTTCTTC
v_gene: TRBV5-1
abundance: once
d_gene: -
j_gene: TRBJ2-1

CDR3aa: CASSLYQFSGREQYF
CDR3nt: TGCGCCAGCAGCTTGTACCAGTTTTCTGGTCGCGAGCAGTACTTC
v_gene: TRBV5-1
abundance: -
d_gene: -
j_gene: TRBJ2-7

CDR3aa: CASSEARTSGGESSYNEQFF
CDR3nt: TGTGCCAGCAGTGAAGCTCGGACTAGCGGGGGGGAGAGCTCCTACAATGAGCAGTTCTTC
v_gene: TRBV6-1
abundance: -
d_gene: TRBD2
j_gene: TRBJ2-1

CDR3aa: CASSWGVSQPQHF
CDR3nt: TGTGCCAGCAGTTGGGGGGTAAGTCAGCCCCAGCATTTT
v_gene: TRBV6-5
abundance: few
d_gene: -
j_gene: TRBJ1-5

CDR3aa: CASSGVLGRAYNEQFF
CDR3nt: TGTGCCAGCAGTGGGGTGTTGGGGAGGGCCTACAATGAGCAGTTCTTC
v_gene: TRBV7-9
abundance: -
d_gene: TRBD2
j_gene: TRBJ2-1

CDR3aa: CASSPGTGVNQPQHF
CDR3nt: TGTGCCAGCAGCCCCGGGACAGGGGTGAATCAGCCCCAGCATTTT
v_gene: TRBV9
abundance: -
d_gene: TRBD1
j_gene: TRBJ1-5

CDR3aa: CASSLTGVVNTEAFF
CDR3nt: TGTGCCAGCAGCCTAACAGGGGTTGTGAACACTGAAGCTTTCTTT
v_gene: TRBV28
abundance: -
d_gene: TRBD1
j_gene: TRBJ1-1

CDR3aa: CASNPRGGHGSPLHF
CDR3nt: TGTGCCAGCAACCCGCGCGGGGGGCACGGATCACCCCTCCACTTT
v_gene: TRBV28
abundance: -
d_gene: -
j_gene: TRBJ1-6

CDR3aa: CASSGWAGVLADTQYF
CDR3nt: TGTGCCAGCAGTGGGTGGGCGGGGGTCCTTGCAGATACGCAGTATTTT
v_gene: TRBV6-1
abundance: -
d_gene: TRBD2
j_gene: TRBJ2-3

CDR3aa: CASSSWGLASNNEQFF
CDR3nt: TGTGCCAGCAGCTCTTGGGGACTAGCATCTAACAATGAGCAGTTCTTC
v_gene: TRBV5-4
abundance: -
d_gene: TRBD2
j_gene: TRBJ2-1

CDR3aa: CASSPRQGQETQYF
CDR3nt: TGTGCCAGCAGCCCCCGACAGGGTCAAGAGACCCAGTACTTC
v_gene: TRBV13
abundance: once
d_gene: TRBD1
j_gene: TRBJ2-5

CDR3aa: CASTYRDGTEAFF
CDR3nt: TGTGCCAGCACCTACAGGGATGGCACTGAAGCTTTCTTT
v_gene: TRBV7-9
abundance: -
d_gene: -
j_gene: TRBJ1-1

CDR3aa: CASSQETVPNEKLFF
CDR3nt: TGCGCCAGCAGCCAAGAGACAGTACCTAATGAAAAACTGTTTTTT
v_gene: TRBV4-1
abundance: -
d_gene: -
j_gene: TRBJ1-4